This T cell receptor (beta chain) is drawn from a study of vaccination and CD4 T cells after COVID-19. The treatment is: roughly 10-day PBMC culture with coronavirus spike peptide pools or control peptides (ViraFEST assay). T cells were expanded with peptide pools, and expanded clonotypes were identified by TCR sequencing. Sequencing of cultured CD4+ T cell DNA used the Oncomine TCR Beta short-read assay. TCRdb ran MiXCR on the PCR reads and lists one entry per CDR3 protein. Here the sample spans nearly 5,000 distinct CDR3 sequences, 44% being singletons. To note about this clonotype: Its antigen is unknown.

Per germline, CDR1 SGHRS and CDR2 YFSETQ. The J segment lost 2 bases and the V segment lost 0 bases, leaving 0 bases of the junction unmatched. The CDR3 is made up of 16 amino acids. The V and J genes are TRBV5-1 and TRBJ1-6; 9 nucleotides line up with TRBD1. This TCR was recovered from a human donor who had recovered from COVID-19. The sample here was CD4+ T cells from blood, cultured in vitro, taken after SARS-CoV-2 vaccination. CDR3 protein: CASSLGTGAYNSPLHF. The CDR3 DNA sequence: TGCGCCAGCAGCTTGGGGACAGGGGCCTATAATTCACCCCTCCACTTT.